This T cell receptor (beta chain) appears in the sequencing data of a study of T cells after yellow fever vaccination. The TCR cDNA carried a universal primer site and UMIs from 5'RACE template switching. TCRdb re-called the 5' RACE reads with MiXCR, one entry per CDR3 protein. The sample lists just over 300,000 distinct CDR3 sequences; roughly 3.5% were seen once. With 0 bases removed from V and 5 bases from J, the gap between germline ends came to 16 bases. The germline gives CDR1 LGHNA, CDR2 YSLEER. The CDR3 is 17 residues long. Study results and limitations: Reappearance after the booster was seen for most primary-vaccination clones, at around 95% CD4 and 88% CD8. Contaminating bulk clonotypes could be abundant in FACS-sorted repertoires. Faster peaking, at day 5 versus 15, marked a secondary response that was weaker.

This clonotype was counted between two and nine times. Its matching antigen is unknown. The sequence derives from a man aged 18 to 30 who received the YFV17D yellow fever vaccine. The chain couples TRBV4-3 to TRBJ2-2; D possibly corresponds to TRBD2 (7 bases). This specimen consisted of PBMCs, obtained on the day of the yellow fever booster vaccination. DNA of the CDR3: TGCGCCAGCAGCCAAGATCTTACGGGGGGCTGGACCGGGGAGCTGTTTTTT. It specifies CASSQDLTGGWTGELFF.